The entry below gives a single TCR beta chain sequence along with its context. After removal of 4 bases from V and 2 bases from J, the junction contained 5 bases not matched to a gene. Looked up from germline, CDR1 is SGHRS and CDR2 is YFSETQ. The length of the CDR3 is 16 residues. These data are taken from a study of blood T cell repertoires in COVID-19. Study-wide context: Material from acute and convalescent COVID-19 was sourced from the United States, Italy and Spain. T cells, B-cell-depleted T cells, or PBMCs supplied cDNA or gDNA.

Per the study methods: Estimation of nucleated cell counts relied on the amplification of reference gene primers. The protocol was immunoSEQ multiplex PCR, while the TCRdb copy is restricted to in-frame clones and leaves out a portion. V and J calls and clone size follow that table, whereas D and trimming were derived from the DNA. Among more than 200,000 clones listed, approximately 80% were seen once. The chain couples TRBV5-1 to TRBJ2-7; 14 bases line up with TRBD2. This sequence originates from a woman aged 80 or over with acute or convalescent COVID-19. Material for sequencing was peripheral blood. This chain's CDR3 is CASSRTSGGSPYEQYF. The DNA of the CDR3 is TGCGCCAGCAGCAGGACTAGCGGGGGGTCGCCCTACGAGCAGTACTTC.